These 5 T cell receptor beta chains came from one sample sequenced in a study of patients and donors after allogeneic stem cell transplantation. TCRdb recomputed calls from the RT-PCR reads with MiXCR, one row per CDR3 protein. This sample has roughly 230,000 distinct CDR3 sequences; roughly 13% occur once, and the top ten carry roughly 11%. Sample: blood, either unsorted or a sorted T cell fraction (not recorded which). These receptors all come from a human donor who was either an allogeneic HSCT recipient or a stem cell or donor lymphocyte infusion donor (not recorded which). It is not recorded whose cells these are; they may come from a transplant donor.

At least ten counts were recorded for this clonotype. The genes are TRBV11-2 and TRBJ2-1; D is unresolved. Germline values: CDR1 SGHAT, CDR2 FQNNGV. Deletions cut 4 bases from V and 2 bases from J, with 12 bases between. The CDR3 spans 15 residues. As DNA, the CDR3 is TGTGCCAGCAGCTCGATCTCCGTCCCCTACAATGAGCAGTTCTTC. It is translated as CASSSISVPYNEQFF. Full variable domain (rest looked up from reference TRBV11-2 and TRBJ2-1): EAGVAQSPRYKIIEKRQSVAFWCNPISGHATLYWYQQILGQGPKLLIQFQNNGVVDDSQLPKDRFSAERLKGVDSTLKIQPAKLEDSAVYLCASSSISVPYNEQFFGPGTRLTVL.

The sample holds a few counts of this clonotype. The chain couples TRBV4-1 to TRBJ2-3; TRBD2 might be the D (5 bases). CDR1 and CDR2 from the germline V gene are MGHRA and YSYEKL. Trimming stripped 1 base from V and 2 bases from J, with 13 bases between. CDR3 length: 16 residues. The CDR3 DNA reads TGCGCCAGCAGCCAAGGGGATTGGCTAGCCACAGATACGCAGTATTTT. This codes for CASSQGDWLATDTQYF.

This clonotype appeared a few times. The chain is built from TRBV6-1 and TRBJ1-1; D gene uncertain. Per the germline V gene, CDR1 is MNHNS and CDR2 is SASEGT. The CDR3 has 15 residues. V was cut by 7 bases and J by 1 base, with 16 bases left in between. The CDR3 protein is CASIIGSVGNTEAFF. CDR3 DNA: TGTGCCAGCATCATAGGGTCGGTGGGGAACACTGAAGCTTTCTTT.

This clonotype was observed a handful of times. The chain couples TRBV5-1 to TRBJ2-5; no definite D call. The germline V and J ends were trimmed by 7 bases and 2 bases, with 15 bases remaining between them. The germline V gene has CDR1 SGHRS and CDR2 YFSETQ. The CDR3 is made up of 14 amino acids. Here the CDR3 reads CASAMGGCQETQYF. CDR3 nucleotides: TGCGCCAGCGCCATGGGTGGCTGTCAAGAGACCCAGTACTTC.

The V call is TRBV20-1, the J call TRBJ1-1, with 12 bases lining up with TRBD1. Germline CDR1 DFQATT, CDR2 SNEGSKA (reference sequence). The CDR3 length is 16 residues. J was trimmed by 4 bases and V by 1 base; bases with no gene match: 7. The CDR3 loop reads CSARVSGTGGGTEAFF. CDR3 coding DNA: TGCAGTGCTAGAGTTTCCGGGACAGGGGGCGGCACTGAAGCTTTCTTT.